One and the same sample provided the 31 T cell receptor beta chains below, sequenced in a study of cytomegalovirus exposure and HLA in healthy donors. This PCR relied on a set of 60 Vbeta primers and 13 Jbeta primers. The repertoire was sequenced with immunoSEQ multiplex PCR; TCRdb's copy has only in-frame clones and lacks some. The data show 150,000 to 200,000 clones, with almost 80% seen just once and 9% to 10% held by the top ten. Material for sequencing was PBMCs. The receptors shown here come from a man between 18 and 35 years old in good health and CMV-seropositive.

The chain carries TRBV29-1 and TRBJ2-3, with TRBD2 matching 7 bases. V trimming: 3 bases; J trimming: 3 bases; junction bases outside the gene matches: 12. CDR1 is SQVTM, CDR2 ANQGSEA, per germline. The length of the CDR3 is 16 residues. The DNA of the CDR3 is TGCAGCGTTGATGGGTTGGGAGGGGATGGAACAGATACGCAGTATTTT. It yields the protein CSVDGLGGDGTDTQYF.

V is TRBV27 and J is TRBJ1-2; perhaps TRBD1 as D (5 bases). The CDR3 has 12 residues. The germline gives CDR1 MNHEY, CDR2 SMNVEV (reference sequence). Trimming shortened V by 5 bases and J by 8 bases, and 12 bases separated the two germline ends. The CDR3 DNA reads TGTGCCAGCAGTGGTACAGGTAGCGGCTACACCTTC. Protein product: CASSGTGSGYTF.

This clone appeared once. The chain employs TRBV6-6 and TRBJ2-1; 9 nucleotides match TRBD1. Germline CDR1 is MNHNY and CDR2 is SVGAGI (reference sequence). With V trimmed by 5 bases and J by 4 bases, 3 bases remained unmatched. This CDR3 has 14 amino acids. This CDR3 reads CASSPTGGYNEQFF. For the CDR3, the DNA is TGTGCCAGCAGTCCGACAGGGGGATACAATGAGCAGTTCTTC.

This chain joins TRBV7-2 and TRBJ2-1; 9 nucleotides align to TRBD1. Germline V lookup: CDR1 SGHTA, CDR2 FQGNSA. After removal of 5 bases from V and 4 bases from J, the junction contained 9 bases not matched to a gene. The CDR3 has 16 amino acids. The CDR3 DNA is TGTGCCAGCAGCAGACCCCCCGGGACAGGGTACAATGAGCAGTTCTTC. The encoded protein is CASSRPPGTGYNEQFF.

This chain uses TRBV2 with TRBJ2-5, with 8 bases that match TRBD2. V trimming: 6 bases; J trimming: 1 base; junction bases outside the gene matches: 13. The CDR3 loop spans 17 amino acids. Germline loops: CDR1 SNHLY, CDR2 FYNNEI. CDR3 sequence (DNA): TGTGCCAGCAGCCCGGGACTAGTGGGGGGGATCCAAGAGACCCAGTACTTC. This sequence encodes CASSPGLVGGIQETQYF. Full variable domain (rest looked up from reference TRBV2 and TRBJ2-5): EPEVTQTPSHQVTQMGQEVILRCVPISNHLYFYWYRQILGQKVEFLVSFYNNEISEKSEIFDDQFSVERPDGSNFTLKIRSTKLEDSAMYFCASSPGLVGGIQETQYFGPGTRLLVL.

The DNA for the CDR3 is TGTGCCAGTCAGCAGGATCTGCAGACCTACGAGCAGTACTTC. It encodes CASQQDLQTYEQYF. This sequence joins TRBV18 and TRBJ2-7; D not resolved. The V and J ends lost 9 bases and 2 bases respectively, with 17 bases between them. Per the germline V gene, CDR1 is KGHSH and CDR2 is LQKENI. The CDR3 spans 14 residues.

About this clone: The same CDR3 also results from other DNA sequences found in this sample. The chain carries TRBV5-6 and TRBJ1-4, with D hard to call. The CDR3 sequence is 14 residues long. Germline V gene data show CDR1 as SGHDT and CDR2 as YYEEEE. V lost 5 bases and J 0 bases, leaving 8 bases between the germline ends. The CDR3 reads CASSPIATNEKLFF. In DNA, the CDR3 is TGTGCCAGCAGTCCAATTGCAACTAATGAAAAACTGTTTTTT.

The chain couples TRBV7-8 to TRBJ2-1; 8 bases are a match to TRBD1. The CDR3 is 16 amino acids. The ends lost 5 bases at V and 4 bases at J; junction bases unmatched: 10. Germline CDR1 reads SGHVS; CDR2 reads FQNEAQ. The CDR3 DNA sequence: TGTGCCAGCAGCGGAACCCAGGGGGCAAGGTACAATGAGCAGTTCTTC. This sequence encodes CASSGTQGARYNEQFF.

The genes are TRBV6-1 and TRBJ2-1; the D gene is possibly TRBD1 (6 bases). Per the germline V gene, CDR1 is MNHNS and CDR2 is SASEGT. The CDR3 has 13 residues. The V gene lost 7 bases and the J gene lost 8 bases, with 15 bases spanning the gap. CDR3 in amino acids: CASTPRGIDEQFF. CDR3 DNA: TGTGCCAGCACCCCTAGGGGGATCGATGAGCAGTTCTTC.

V usage is TRBV5-4 and J usage is TRBJ2-2; the D is unclear. Trimming shortened V by 4 bases and J by 1 base, and 14 bases separated the two germline ends. CDR1 is SGHNT, CDR2 YYREEE, per germline (reference sequence). The CDR3 consists of 16 residues. The CDR3 reads CASSVNPSRNTGELFF. As DNA, the CDR3 is TGTGCCAGCAGCGTTAACCCATCCAGGAACACCGGGGAGCTGTTTTTT.

This chain's CDR3 is CASSFSATGGRTEAFF. The CDR3, as DNA: TGTGCCAGCAGCTTTTCGGCAACAGGGGGCCGGACTGAAGCTTTCTTT. The V gene is TRBV7-2, the J gene TRBJ1-1; 9 nucleotides agree with TRBD1. The V and J ends lost 3 bases and 5 bases, in that order; junction bases with no gene match: 10. The CDR3 extends over 16 amino acids. Germline V gene lookup returns CDR1 SGHTA and CDR2 FQGNSA.

The chain links TRBV25-1 to TRBJ2-7; D might be TRBD2 (5 bases). The V end was cut by 2 bases, the J end by 3 bases, with 14 bases between. The CDR3 sequence is 15 residues long. Germline loops: CDR1 MGHDK, CDR2 SYGVNS. The CDR3 loop reads CASSERGIGRYEQYF. CDR3 coding DNA: TGTGCCAGCAGTGAAAGAGGGATTGGTCGCTACGAGCAGTACTTC.

CDR3 DNA sequence: TGTGCCAGCAGCTTGACAGGGCGAAGCACAGATACGCAGTATTTT. Translation gives CASSLTGRSTDTQYF. The chain links TRBV5-4 to TRBJ2-3; D is perhaps TRBD1 (6 bases). This CDR3 comprises 15 residues. Germline CDR1 and CDR2: SGHNT and YYREEE (reference sequence). V shed 1 base and J shed 0 bases, with 9 bases lying between them.

This clone showed up just a few times. The V call is TRBV27, the J call TRBJ1-2; tentatively, D is TRBD1 (5 bases). The CDR3 has 14 amino acids. Trimming removed 1 base from V and 1 base from J, with 7 bases in between. Germline values: CDR1 MNHEY, CDR2 SMNVEV (reference sequence). CDR3 nucleotides: TGTGCCAGCAGTTTATTGGGGGGTAACTATGGCTACACCTTC. Its translation: CASSLLGGNYGYTF.

V usage is TRBV28 and J usage is TRBJ1-2; 7 bases line up with TRBD1. V lost 6 bases and J lost 2; bases outside the gene matches: 6. The CDR3 totals 14 residues. Germline V gene data show CDR1 as MDHEN and CDR2 as SYDVKM. CDR3 DNA: TGTGCCAGCAGACCTGGGACAGCCAACTATGGCTACACCTTC. Translated: CASRPGTANYGYTF.

The chain has TRBV5-5 and TRBJ2-3; no firm D call. Between the trimmed V and J ends, which lost 5 bases and 2 bases, there was a span of 9 bases. The CDR3 has 13 amino acids. Germline V gene data show CDR1 as SGHKS and CDR2 as YYEKEE (reference sequence). CDR3 loop: CASSYTPTDTQYF. CDR3 DNA sequence: TGTGCCAGCAGTTACACCCCCACAGATACGCAGTATTTT.

A single count supports this clone. The chain employs TRBV11-2 and TRBJ2-7; no firm D call. Trimming took off 1 base at V and 3 bases at J, with 4 bases between the two ends. CDR1 and CDR2 from the germline V gene are SGHAT and FQNNGV. The CDR3 is made up of 12 amino acids. CDR3 in amino acids: CASSLAGYEQYF. CDR3 nucleotides: TGTGCCAGCAGCTTAGCCGGCTACGAGCAGTACTTC.

The CDR3 DNA is TGTGCCAGTAGCAATGACAGGGAGATATTAGATGAGCAGTTCTTC. This translates into CASSNDREILDEQFF. V is TRBV19 and J is TRBJ2-1, with 7 bases that match TRBD1. V shed 6 bases and J 8 bases; nucleotides not matched to a gene: 13. The CDR3 runs 15 residues. Per the germline V gene, CDR1 is LNHDA and CDR2 is SQIVND (reference sequence).

CDR3 loop: CASSHRNQPQHF. As DNA, the CDR3 is TGTGCCAGCAGTCACAGGAATCAGCCCCAGCATTTT. This chain links TRBV28 with TRBJ1-5; tentatively, D is TRBD1 (5 bases). Germline values: CDR1 MDHEN, CDR2 SYDVKM. The CDR3 is 12 residues long. V gave up 5 bases and J gave up 4 bases, with 6 bases separating them.

The chain uses TRBV4-2 and TRBJ1-1; D possibly corresponds to TRBD1 (5 bases). Germline V gives CDR1 LGHNA, CDR2 YNFKEQ. V was clipped by 0 bases and J by 6 bases, with 14 bases between them. The CDR3 extends over 15 amino acids. The CDR3 loop is CASSQDSPGGPEAFF. CDR3 in DNA: TGTGCCAGCAGCCAAGATTCCCCGGGGGGACCTGAAGCTTTCTTT.

The V call is TRBV4-3, the J call TRBJ2-7, with 10 nucleotides matching TRBD2. Germline CDR1 reads LGHNA; CDR2 reads YSLEER. Trimming removed 1 base from V and 4 bases from J; junction bases left unmatched: 4. This CDR3 contains 15 residues. CDR3 bases: TGCGCCAGCAGCCAAGGAATAGCGGGAGGTTACGAGCAGTACTTC. It codes for CASSQGIAGGYEQYF.

The rearrangement uses TRBV27 and TRBJ2-7; a weak D match, TRBD1 (6 bases). Germline V CDR1 and CDR2: MNHEY, SMNVEV (reference sequence). The length of the CDR3 is 18 residues. Trimming removed 0 bases from V and 2 bases from J, with 20 bases in between. CDR3 amino acids: CASSLSIEQGHRPYEQYF. The CDR3 bases are TGTGCCAGCAGTTTATCAATAGAACAGGGTCACAGACCCTACGAGCAGTACTTC.

CDR3 DNA: TGTGCCAGCAGAGGACTCCCCCTATGGCAGTTCTTC. Translated: CASRGLPLWQFF. The rearrangement uses TRBV6-1 and TRBJ2-1; perhaps TRBD2 as D (5 bases). The V gene lost 6 bases and the J gene lost 12 bases, with 15 bases spanning the gap. CDR1 and CDR2 (germline): MNHNS, SASEGT. This CDR3 is 12 amino acids long.

This clone has only one observation. The chain joins TRBV4-2 to TRBJ2-1; 8 positions match TRBD2. Germline CDR1 is LGHNA and CDR2 is YNFKEQ. CDR3 size: 19 residues. With V trimmed by 0 bases and J by 7 bases, 17 bases remained unmatched. CDR3: CASSQEPGLGLIRSNEQFF. CDR3 nucleotide sequence: TGTGCCAGCAGCCAAGAACCGGGACTAGGTCTGATTCGGTCGAATGAGCAGTTCTTC.

V usage is TRBV27 and J usage is TRBJ1-1, with no clear D. V was trimmed by 6 bases and J by 3 bases, leaving 8 bases between them. This CDR3 contains 12 residues. Germline V gene lookup returns CDR1 MNHEY and CDR2 SMNVEV (reference sequence). CDR3 sequence reads: CASRGSYTEAFF. The CDR3 DNA sequence: TGTGCCAGCAGGGGCAGCTACACTGAAGCTTTCTTT.

V gene TRBV30 combines with J gene TRBJ1-1; 7 bases fit TRBD1. CDR3 size: 15 residues. Trimming cost V 0 bases and J 5 bases; bases outside gene matches: 9. In germline, CDR1 is GTSNPN, CDR2 SVGIG (reference sequence). The CDR3 region has the DNA TGTGCCTGGAGTGTTATCACAGGGGTCAGGACTGAAGCTTTCTTT. Translated: CAWSVITGVRTEAFF.

The chain carries TRBV5-1 and TRBJ2-1, with 8 bases matching TRBD1. Germline V gene data show CDR1 as SGHRS and CDR2 as YFSETQ. The CDR3 sequence is 15 residues long. The V segment lost 4 bases and the J segment 6 bases; nucleotides outside the gene matches: 9. The CDR3 sequence: CASSLWTGLTNEQFF. The CDR3 region has the DNA TGCGCCAGCAGCCTCTGGACAGGGCTTACCAATGAGCAGTTCTTC.

This chain connects TRBV6-6 to TRBJ1-1; D uncertain. Germline V CDR1 and CDR2: MNHNY, SVGAGI (reference sequence). With 6 bases removed from V and 0 bases from J, the gap between germline ends came to 14 bases. The CDR3 runs to 15 residues. CDR3 sequence reads: CASSQGSSMNTEAFF. CDR3 in DNA: TGTGCCAGCAGCCAAGGGAGCAGCATGAACACTGAAGCTTTCTTT.

The J gene is TRBJ1-3, the V gene TRBV7-9; 10 bases line up with TRBD1. CDR3 length: 16 residues. V was pared by 1 base and J by 7 bases, with 7 bases of the junction left unmatched. The V gene's germline CDR1 is SEHNR and CDR2 FQNEAQ (reference sequence). For the CDR3, the DNA is TGTGCCAGCAGCTTAGGACAGGGGGCGACGGGGAACACCATATATTTT. This gives the protein CASSLGQGATGNTIYF.

This chain uses TRBV5-1 with TRBJ2-6, with D tentatively TRBD2 (5 bases). The V and J ends lost 3 bases and 1 base respectively, with 14 bases between them. The germline V gene encodes CDR1 SGHRS and CDR2 YFSETQ. The CDR3 covers 17 residues. The CDR3 loop is CASSSSRDSSGANVLTF. CDR3 coding DNA: TGCGCCAGCAGCTCGAGCCGGGATTCATCTGGGGCCAACGTCCTGACTTTC.

This chain connects TRBV21-1 to TRBJ2-7; the DNA was not compared with TRBD2, the D call given in the table. TRBV21-1 is marked as a pseudogene. The CDR3 loop spans 22 amino acids. The chain's CDR3 is CASPLPGASGMVETIVTYEQYF. DNA of the CDR3: TGTGCCAGCCCTCTCCCAGGGGCTAGCGGGATGGTGGAAACGATCGTCACCTACGAGCAGTACTTC.